These T cell receptor beta chains were read from a single sample in a study of cytomegalovirus exposure and HLA in healthy donors. Sequenced by immunoSEQ multiplex PCR; TCRdb stores in-frame clones only, minus some. The table includes some 68,000 clones, roughly 94% detected once. The sequenced sample consisted of PBMCs. The receptors derive from a man aged 18-30 years in good health and CMV-seropositive. The CDR3 runs from the conserved cysteine through the conserved F or W. A D gene is named only where the DNA matches it firmly. Size values are once, few and many counts, or a class for expanded clones, and some rows have none.

clone size,CDR3 length,D gene,J gene,V gene,CDR3 protein,CDR3 DNA
-,15,TRBD1,TRBJ2-7,TRBV7-2,CASSLQGAAPYEQYF,TGTGCCAGCAGCTTACAGGGGGCGGCTCCGTACGAGCAGTACTTC
-,14,-,TRBJ2-7,TRBV5-6,CASSLAGTPYEQYF,TGTGCCAGCAGCTTGGCAGGGACTCCCTACGAGCAGTACTTC
-,13,-,TRBJ2-1,TRBV9,CASSGLSYNEQFF,TGTGCCAGCAGCGGGCTCAGCTACAATGAGCAGTTCTTC
-,18,-,TRBJ2-6,TRBV9,CASSVQGGTPSGANVLTF,TGTGCCAGCAGCGTACAGGGGGGAACCCCCTCTGGGGCCAACGTCCTGACTTTC
-,15,-,TRBJ1-1,TRBV11-2,CASSFRRGMNTEAFF,TGTGCCAGCAGCTTTCGGCGGGGCATGAACACTGAAGCTTTCTTT
-,17,-,TRBJ1-3,TRBV4-1,CASSQYPVEVSGNTIYF,TGCGCCAGCAGCCAATATCCCGTTGAGGTATCTGGAAACACCATATATTTT
-,13,TRBD1,TRBJ2-1,TRBV27,CASSVDRGNEQFF,TGTGCCAGCAGTGTGGACAGGGGCAATGAGCAGTTCTTC
-,13,-,TRBJ1-1,TRBV11-2,CASSRGQNTEAFF,TGTGCCAGCAGCCGCGGACAGAACACTGAAGCTTTCTTT
once,11,-,TRBJ2-7,TRBV4-1,CASSQSGEQYF,TGCGCCAGCAGCCAATCAGGAGAGCAGTACTTC
-,14,TRBD2,TRBJ2-7,TRBV5-6,CASSDGTRSYEQYF,TGTGCCAGCAGCGACGGGACTAGGTCCTACGAGCAGTACTTC
once,15,-,TRBJ2-7,TRBV11-2,CASSPNSGASYEQYF,TGTGCCAGCAGCCCCAACAGCGGAGCCTCCTACGAGCAGTACTTC
-,14,-,TRBJ1-5,TRBV10-2,CASSEGGTHQPQHF,TGCGCCAGCAGTGAAGGAGGGACGCATCAGCCCCAGCATTTT
-,13,TRBD1,TRBJ2-5,TRBV28,CASSSTGAQTQYF,TGTGCCAGCAGTTCAACAGGGGCGCAGACCCAGTACTTC
-,16,-,TRBJ1-1,TRBV5-8,CASSLSFSGWVSEAFF,TGTGCCAGCAGCTTGTCGTTTTCAGGGTGGGTATCTGAAGCTTTCTTT
-,16,-,TRBJ2-2,TRBV6-1,CASSEFVGRDAGELFF,TGTGCCAGCAGTGAATTTGTCGGGAGAGATGCCGGGGAGCTGTTTTTT
-,17,TRBD2,TRBJ2-1,TRBV27,CASSPRLAGGSVNEQFF,TGTGCCAGCAGTCCCCGGCTAGCGGGAGGGTCTGTGAATGAGCAGTTCTTC
-,13,TRBD2,TRBJ2-4,TRBV5-1,CASSLEGTSIQYF,TGCGCCAGCAGCTTGGAGGGGACTAGCATTCAGTACTTC
-,13,-,TRBJ1-5,TRBV28,CASSTGQNQPQHF,TGTGCCAGCAGCACAGGACAGAATCAGCCCCAGCATTTT
-,16,TRBD2,TRBJ2-3,TRBV28,CASSPRTSGRTDTQYF,TGTGCCAGCAGTCCGCGGACTAGCGGGAGGACAGATACGCAGTATTTT
-,14,TRBD1,TRBJ1-1,TRBV5-1,CASSSGQGETEAFF,TGCGCCAGCAGCTCCGGACAGGGGGAAACTGAAGCTTTCTTT
-,14,-,TRBJ1-1,TRBV19,CASSMGAMNTEAFF,TGTGCCAGTAGTATGGGGGCAATGAACACTGAAGCTTTCTTT
-,17,-,TRBJ2-6,TRBV4-2,CASSQRGLGSGANVLTF,TGTGCCAGCAGCCAAAGGGGGTTAGGGTCTGGGGCCAACGTCCTGACTTTC
-,14,-,TRBJ2-2,TRBV5-1,CASRDPEGTGELFF,TGCGCCAGCAGGGACCCCGAGGGTACCGGGGAGCTGTTTTTT
-,14,TRBD2,TRBJ2-7,TRBV29-1,CSAKGLADRGEQYF,TGCAGCGCCAAGGGACTAGCGGACAGGGGCGAGCAGTACTTC
-,17,TRBD1,TRBJ2-6,TRBV7-9,CASSFLRTGQRANVLTF,TGTGCCAGCAGCTTTTTACGGACAGGCCAGCGGGCCAACGTCCTGACTTTC
-,11,TRBD2,TRBJ2-7,TRBV20-1,CSGTSGYEQYF,TGCAGTGGGACTAGCGGATACGAGCAGTACTTC
-,11,-,TRBJ2-7,TRBV2,CASSEVREQYF,TGTGCCAGCAGTGAGGTGAGGGAGCAGTACTTC
-,16,-,TRBJ2-3,TRBV7-2,CASSLGQSWGTDTQYF,TGTGCCAGCAGCTTGGGCCAGTCGTGGGGCACAGATACGCAGTATTTT